Following are 24 T cell receptor beta chains from one sample sequenced in a study of shared clonotypes between healthy human individuals. Selected positively for CCR7 and CD45RO-negative, naive CD8 cells excluded terminally differentiated effector memory CD45RA+ cells. TCRdb's copy holds only in-frame clones and misses some; the assay was immunoSEQ multiplex PCR. The data hold about 2 million clones, with approximately 94% observed a single time. Sequencing was carried out using naive CD8+ T cells sorted from blood. These receptors were collected from a man between 18 and 35 years old in good health.

About this clone itself: This sample includes further DNA sequences coding for the same CDR3. The gene calls are TRBV9 and TRBJ2-7; 9 positions match TRBD1. Germline-derived CDR1 and CDR2 are SGDLS and YYNGEE. The CDR3 consists of 14 residues. Trimming cost V 0 bases and J 4 bases; bases outside gene matches: 2. CDR3 protein: CASSVGDREYEQYF. CDR3 DNA sequence: TGTGCCAGCAGCGTAGGGGACAGGGAATACGAGCAGTACTTC.

The chain carries TRBV5-6 and TRBJ1-2; 8 positions match TRBD1. In germline, CDR1 is SGHDT, CDR2 YYEEEE. The CDR3 contains 14 residues. Trimming at V came to 4 bases and at J to 3 bases, leaving 5 bases not matched to a gene. The CDR3 region is CASSGQGGYYGYTF. The CDR3 DNA is TGTGCCAGCAGCGGACAGGGCGGTTACTATGGCTACACCTTC.

This clone was seen more than once but under ten times. The same CDR3 is also encoded by other DNA sequences in this sample. The V call is TRBV2, the J call TRBJ2-7; possible D gene TRBD1, 5 bases. Germline lookup yields CDR1 SNHLY and CDR2 FYNNEI. The CDR3 has 12 residues. With 3 bases removed from V and 4 bases from J, the gap between germline ends came to 7 bases. The CDR3 loop reads CASSEGPYEQYF. The CDR3 coding sequence is TGTGCCAGCAGTGAGGGGCCATACGAGCAGTACTTC. Together with reference TRBV2 and TRBJ2-7, the CDR3 gives the full variable domain: EPEVTQTPSHQVTQMGQEVILRCVPISNHLYFYWYRQILGQKVEFLVSFYNNEISEKSEIFDDQFSVERPDGSNFTLKIRSTKLEDSAMYFCASSEGPYEQYFGPGTRLTVT.

The CDR3 region is CATQLTGPYGYTF. The CDR3, as DNA: TGTGCCACCCAGTTGACAGGCCCCTATGGCTACACCTTC. This chain connects TRBV2 to TRBJ1-2; the D gene is possibly TRBD1 (6 bases). Deletions cut 10 bases from V and 4 bases from J, with 16 bases between. In germline, CDR1 is SNHLY, CDR2 FYNNEI. The CDR3 loop spans 13 amino acids.

The rearrangement links TRBV11-2 to TRBJ2-1; D ambiguous. Germline lookup yields CDR1 SGHAT and CDR2 FQNNGV. V was pared by 0 bases and J by 4 bases, with 16 bases between. CDR3 length equals 17 residues. The DNA of the CDR3 is TGTGCCAGCAGCTTAGACTCGGGCCCTCTTGAGTACAATGAGCAGTTCTTC. Translation: CASSLDSGPLEYNEQFF.

The chain joins TRBV7-8 to TRBJ2-7; possibly TRBD1 for D (6 bases). Germline V CDR1 and CDR2: SGHVS, FQNEAQ. V dropped 6 bases and J dropped 3 bases, with 12 bases sitting between them. The CDR3 spans 13 residues. The CDR3 DNA reads TGTGCCAGCAGGGGGACAAGCCACTACGAGCAGTACTTC. Encoded protein: CASRGTSHYEQYF.

The chain combines TRBV27 with TRBJ2-7; D is possibly TRBD2 (5 bases). Germline loops: CDR1 MNHEY, CDR2 SMNVEV (reference sequence). V lost 3 bases and J 6 bases, leaving 9 bases between the germline ends. This CDR3 is built from 12 residues. In nucleotides, the CDR3 is TGTGCCAGCAGTTTTGGAGGAACCGAGCAGTACTTC. Its translation is CASSFGGTEQYF.

The chain has TRBV19 and TRBJ1-1; D may be TRBD1 (5 bases). The V end lost 0 bases, the J end lost 3 bases, and 11 bases lay between the germline ends. The length of the CDR3 is 15 residues. CDR1 is LNHDA, CDR2 SQIVND, per germline (reference sequence). CDR3 amino acids: CASSIDIGTYTEAFF. In nucleotides, the CDR3 is TGTGCCAGTAGTATAGATATAGGGACTTACACTGAAGCTTTCTTT.

V gene TRBV4-3 combines with J gene TRBJ2-1; 7 bases map to TRBD2. Per the germline V gene, CDR1 is LGHNA and CDR2 is YSLEER. The V and J ends lost 0 bases and 3 bases, in that order; junction bases with no gene match: 11. CDR3 length: 18 residues. The CDR3 reads CASSQEEMGEGRYNEQFF. The CDR3 DNA reads as TGCGCCAGCAGCCAAGAAGAAATGGGGGAGGGCCGCTACAATGAGCAGTTCTTC.

In the case of this clone: The same CDR3 arises from other DNA sequences in this sample as well. The chain employs TRBV28 and TRBJ2-7; maybe TRBD1 (5 bases). This CDR3 has 13 amino acids. CDR1 is MDHEN and CDR2 is SYDVKM in the germline V gene. V was cut by 6 bases and J by 0 bases, with 9 bases left in between. As DNA, the CDR3 is TGTGCCAGCAGCCTTGGGGCCTCCTACGAGCAGTACTTC. Its protein product is CASSLGASYEQYF.

This chain links TRBV27 with TRBJ2-5; 8 nucleotides match TRBD1. The CDR3 has 12 residues. Per germline, CDR1 MNHEY and CDR2 SMNVEV (reference sequence). Trimming removed 10 bases from V and 5 bases from J; junction bases left unmatched: 6. This CDR3 reads CATDRGRETQYF. CDR3 DNA: TGTGCCACCGACAGGGGACGGGAGACCCAGTACTTC.

The rearrangement uses TRBV5-5 and TRBJ2-7, with D perhaps matching TRBD1 (5 bases). Trimming took 2 bases from V and 5 from J, leaving 11 bases between them. The germline V gene encodes CDR1 SGHKS and CDR2 YYEKEE (reference sequence). The CDR3 runs to 13 residues. CDR3 in DNA: TGTGCCAGCAGCTTCCTACCGACAGACGAGCAGTACTTC. Amino acid sequence: CASSFLPTDEQYF.

The chain recombines TRBV14 with TRBJ2-7, with TRBD2 matching 8 bases. The CDR3 is 15 residues long. Trimming at V came to 0 bases and at J to 6 bases, leaving 7 bases not matched to a gene. CDR1 and CDR2 (germline): SGHDN, FVKESK. This CDR3 is CASSQDRSGRGEQYF. The CDR3 DNA reads as TGTGCCAGCAGCCAAGATCGAAGCGGGAGAGGCGAGCAGTACTTC. Combining the CDR3 with reference TRBV14 and TRBJ2-7 gives the whole variable domain EAGVTQFPSHSVIEKGQTVTLRCDPISGHDNLYWYRRVMGKEIKFLLHFVKESKQDESGMPNNRFLAERTGGTYSTLKVQPAELEDSGVYFCASSQDRSGRGEQYFGPGTRLTVT.

V gene TRBV12-2 combines with J gene TRBJ1-6. TRBV12-2 is recorded as a pseudogene. The CDR3 is 9 residues long. The CDR3 protein is CARGQSLHF. CDR3 nucleotides: TGTGCAAGAGGGCAGTCCCTCCACTTT.

The V call is TRBV7-9, the J call TRBJ1-2; TRBD1 aligns across 7 bases. This CDR3 comprises 16 residues. Germline V gene lookup returns CDR1 SEHNR and CDR2 FQNEAQ (reference sequence). With V trimmed by 4 bases and J by 4 bases, 12 bases remained unmatched. CDR3 DNA: TGTGCCAGCAGCTCCCTCGACAGGGTAGGGGTCTATGGCTACACCTTC. The encoded protein is CASSSLDRVGVYGYTF.

The chain combines TRBV19 with TRBJ1-5; 8 bases match TRBD1. The CDR3 totals 17 residues. With V trimmed by 5 bases and J by 9 bases, 18 bases remained unmatched. Germline-derived CDR1 and CDR2 are LNHDA and SQIVND (reference sequence). The CDR3 is CASSLQGDTGPWVPQHF. CDR3 nucleotide sequence: TGTGCCAGTAGTTTACAGGGGGATACAGGGCCCTGGGTGCCCCAGCATTTT.

The rearrangement links TRBV4-3 to TRBJ2-1, with TRBD2 identical over 7 bases. The CDR3 length is 16 residues. The germline V gene has CDR1 LGHNA and CDR2 YSLEER. V lost 0 bases to trimming and J lost 9 bases; unmatched junction nucleotides: 11. CDR3 residues: CASSQDSTSNGGEQFF. CDR3 bases: TGCGCCAGCAGCCAAGATTCGACTAGCAATGGAGGTGAGCAGTTCTTC.

The rearrangement joins TRBV7-6 to TRBJ1-1; maybe TRBD1 (5 bases). CDR1 and CDR2 (germline): SGHVS, FNYEAQ. This CDR3 has 17 amino acids. Between the trimmed V and J ends, which lost 5 bases and 1 base, there was a span of 20 bases. CDR3 sequence: CASSLDAYRGENTEAFF. In nucleotides, the CDR3 is TGTGCCAGCAGCCTAGACGCTTATAGGGGTGAGAACACTGAAGCTTTCTTT.

The V gene is TRBV6-1, the J gene TRBJ2-7, with unresolved D. Germline V gene data show CDR1 as MNHNS and CDR2 as SASEGT. V was cut by 4 bases and J by 0 bases, with 13 bases left in between. The CDR3 sequence is 15 residues long. The CDR3 coding sequence is TGTGCCAGCAGTGCCGGCTATTCCTCCTCCTACGAGCAGTACTTC. Translated, it gives CASSAGYSSSYEQYF.

The rearrangement links TRBV29-1 to TRBJ2-3; 12 nucleotides align to TRBD2. The CDR3 runs 18 residues. Germline lookup yields CDR1 SQVTM and CDR2 ANQGSEA. V lost 7 bases and J lost 0; bases outside the gene matches: 14. In nucleotides, the CDR3 is TGCAGCGGACGGGCGGGGACTAGCGGGTCACTTAGCACAGATACGCAGTATTTT. Its translation: CSGRAGTSGSLSTDTQYF.

The CDR3 DNA follows: TGTGCCAGCAGCCCACCCCTAGCGGAGAGCACAGATACGCAGTATTTT. Its protein is CASSPPLAESTDTQYF. The chain combines TRBV7-9 with TRBJ2-3; TRBD2 agrees at 7 bases. Germline V gene sequence: CDR1 SEHNR, CDR2 FQNEAQ (reference sequence). CDR3 size: 16 residues. Trimming took 5 bases from V and 0 from J; bases not matched to a gene: 8.

The chain carries TRBV9 and TRBJ2-5; 10 bases line up with TRBD1. The CDR3 is 15 residues long. In germline, CDR1 is SGDLS, CDR2 YYNGEE. J lost 4 bases, V lost 4 bases, and 7 bases had no gene match. CDR3 sequence (DNA): TGTGCCAGCAGCCTTTCCGGGACAGGGGCAGAGACCCAGTACTTC. Amino acid sequence: CASSLSGTGAETQYF.

Only one count was recorded for this clone. Written as DNA, the CDR3 is TGTGCCAGCAGCGTCTCCATCAGCTCTGGAAACACCATATATTTT. Protein sequence: CASSVSISSGNTIYF. V and J are TRBV9 and TRBJ1-3; D remains ambiguous. This CDR3 is built from 15 residues. Trimming stripped 2 bases from V and 0 bases from J, with 9 bases between. In germline, CDR1 is SGDLS, CDR2 YYNGEE.

This chain joins TRBV21-1 and TRBJ2-3; the table gives TRBD1 as D, unverified against the DNA. TRBV21-1 is tagged as a pseudogene. The CDR3 has 16 residues. The CDR3 nucleotides read TGTGCCAGCAGCCTGCAGACAGGTGCTAGCACAGATACGCAGTATTTT. Its protein is CASSLQTGASTDTQYF.